The clone carrying this T cell receptor beta chain appeared once. CDR3 length: 15 amino acids. Trimming removed 2 bases at V and 1 base at J, with 6 bases between. From germline, CDR1 is SGHTA and CDR2 FQGTGA. The assay was immunoSEQ multiplex PCR, and TCRdb's table has in-frame clones only and misses some. The sample lists around 200,000 clones; about nine tenths were seen once. This record belongs to a study of blood T cell repertoires in COVID-19. The TCR originated in a man older than 75 with acute or convalescent COVID-19. Sequencing was done on a sample of peripheral blood. This sequence joins TRBV7-3 and TRBJ2-6; D is unclear. The CDR3, as DNA: TGTGCCAGCAGCTTACACGGGTCTGGGGCCAACGTCCTGACTTTC. It translates to CASSLHGSGANVLTF.